Following are 25 T cell receptor beta chains from one sample sequenced in a study of control samples from healthy donors and cancer patients. Only in-frame clones appear in the TCRdb table, and some are missing; sequencing was by immunoSEQ multiplex PCR. The sample has around 80,000 clones, 85% to 90% seen once. Sequencing used blood. The receptors were sampled from a man aged 45-60 years in good health.

This clone has just one count. This sequence joins TRBV6-5 and TRBJ1-2; D is ambiguous. CDR3 length: 15 amino acids. Per the germline V gene, CDR1 is MNHEY and CDR2 is SVGAGI. The V and J ends lost 2 bases and 0 bases respectively, with 10 bases between them. The CDR3 region is CASSYGQLANYGYTF. Here the CDR3 DNA reads TGTGCCAGCAGTTACGGGCAGCTAGCTAACTATGGCTACACCTTC.

The V and J genes are TRBV7-8 and TRBJ1-6; D is ambiguous. Germline V gives CDR1 SGHVS, CDR2 FQNEAQ. CDR3 length equals 16 residues. V was shortened by 4 bases and J by 6 bases, with 16 bases between the two germline ends. The DNA of the CDR3 is TGTGCCAGCAGCTCCTCGGGCCTTGGGAGTAATTCACCCCTCCACTTT. Translated: CASSSSGLGSNSPLHF.

The chain joins TRBV12-3 or TRBV12-4 to TRBJ1-1; no firm D call. With 2 bases removed from V and 1 base from J, the gap between germline ends came to 5 bases. This CDR3 has 13 amino acids. This chain's CDR3 is CASSLQENTEAFF. CDR3 coding DNA: TGTGCCAGCAGTTTACAAGAGAACACTGAAGCTTTCTTT.

The chain recombines TRBV6-2 or TRBV6-3 with TRBJ1-5, with 7 bases matching TRBD1. Germline-derived CDR1 and CDR2 are MNHEY and SVGEGT. The CDR3 consists of 14 residues. The V gene end was trimmed by 4 bases and the J gene end by 3 bases; junction bases not matched to a gene: 3. This chain's CDR3 is CASSWGQINQPQHF. DNA for the CDR3: TGTGCCAGCAGTTGGGGACAGATCAATCAGCCCCAGCATTTT.

The chain combines TRBV27 with TRBJ1-3; a weak D match, TRBD1 (5 bases). The V gene's germline CDR1 is MNHEY and CDR2 SMNVEV (reference sequence). The CDR3 loop spans 14 amino acids. Trimming removed 2 bases from V and 4 bases from J, with 9 bases in between. In DNA, the CDR3 is TGTGCCAGCAGTTTAGGGACGACCGGAAACACCATATATTTT. This sequence encodes CASSLGTTGNTIYF.

This sequence joins TRBV7-2 and TRBJ2-3, with D possibly matching TRBD1 (6 bases). Trimming stripped 2 bases from V and 1 base from J, with 10 bases between. The CDR3 is 15 amino acids. CDR1 SGHTA and CDR2 FQGNSA come from the germline V gene. The CDR3 is CASSLLGARTDTQYF. The DNA of the CDR3 is TGTGCCAGCAGCTTACTGGGGGCGCGCACAGATACGCAGTATTTT.

The J gene is TRBJ1-2, the V gene TRBV2, with D uncertain. The CDR3 runs 14 residues. The ends were cut back, 6 bases at V and 1 base at J, with 12 bases in the middle. Germline assignment: CDR1 SNHLY and CDR2 FYNNEI. CDR3 sequence: CASRGGHSNYGYTF. Here the CDR3 DNA reads TGTGCCAGCAGAGGTGGGCACAGTAACTATGGCTACACCTTC.

The gene calls are TRBV6-6 and TRBJ1-2; no definite D call. Germline-derived CDR1 and CDR2 are MNHNY and SVGAGI (reference sequence). The CDR3 contains 15 residues. Trimming took off 5 bases at V and 5 bases at J, with 18 bases between the two ends. The CDR3 spells CASSINSQLGYGYTF. The CDR3 nucleotides are TGTGCCAGCAGTATCAACAGTCAACTTGGGTATGGCTACACCTTC.

The chain is built from TRBV19 and TRBJ2-7, with TRBD2 matching 10 bases. The CDR3 has 14 amino acids. V trimming: 6 bases; J trimming: 0 bases; junction bases outside the gene matches: 2. The germline gives CDR1 LNHDA, CDR2 SQIVND (reference sequence). Here the CDR3 reads CASSRTSGSYEQYF. DNA of the CDR3: TGTGCCAGTAGCAGGACTAGCGGCTCCTACGAGCAGTACTTC.

This rearrangement joins TRBV13 to TRBJ2-5, with a possible D match to TRBD2 (7 bases). Per the germline V gene, CDR1 is PRHDT and CDR2 is FYEKMQ (reference sequence). This CDR3 spans 14 amino acids. V was cut by 3 bases and J by 5 bases, with 13 bases left in between. CDR3 nucleotide sequence: TGTGCCAGCAGCTTCCCGGGGGGCGGGGAGACCCAGTACTTC. It specifies CASSFPGGGETQYF.

The V call is TRBV7-2, the J call TRBJ1-1; D unresolved. Germline lookup yields CDR1 SGHTA and CDR2 FQGNSA. V lost 0 bases and J 1 base, leaving 6 bases between the germline ends. CDR3 length: 14 amino acids. The CDR3 bases are TGTGCCAGCAGCTTAGCATCCGGGAACACTGAAGCTTTCTTT. Encoded protein: CASSLASGNTEAFF.

As to this clone: Relative to the germline gene, one junction end is altered; a read error may explain this. The genes are TRBV2 and TRBJ1-1; D unclear. Germline-derived CDR1 and CDR2 are SNHLY and FYNNEI. The CDR3 runs to 13 residues. The CDR3 sequence: CASSLTENAEAFF. The CDR3 DNA reads TGTGCCAGCAGTCTGACTGAGAACGCTGAAGCTTTCTTT. Full variable domain (outside the CDR3, taken from reference TRBV2 and TRBJ1-1): EPEVTQTPSHQVTQMGQEVILRCVPISNHLYFYWYRQILGQKVEFLVSFYNNEISEKSEIFDDQFSVERPDGSNFTLKIRSTKLEDSAMYFCASSLTENAEAFFGQGTRLTVV.

The rearrangement joins TRBV6-2 or TRBV6-3 to TRBJ2-7, with 7 positions matching TRBD1. V was pared by 3 bases and J by 3 bases, with 5 bases of the junction left unmatched. The CDR3 totals 14 residues. CDR1 is MNHEY and CDR2 is SVGEGT in the germline V gene. CDR3: CASSYGGQYYEQYF. CDR3 DNA sequence: TGTGCCAGCAGTTATGGGGGACAGTACTACGAGCAGTACTTC.

The rearrangement joins TRBV5-4 to TRBJ2-2; weak D call: TRBD1 (6 bases). The CDR3 totals 14 residues. Trimming cost V 4 bases and J 2 bases, with 9 bases left between them. Germline CDR1 reads SGHNT; CDR2 reads YYREEE (reference sequence). The chain's CDR3 is CASSPDSNTGELFF. The DNA of the CDR3 is TGTGCCAGCAGCCCGGACAGTAACACCGGGGAGCTGTTTTTT.

V usage is TRBV5-1 and J usage is TRBJ2-1; 7 bases are a match to TRBD1. The J segment lost 16 bases and the V segment lost 0 bases, leaving 4 bases of the junction unmatched. The germline V gene encodes CDR1 SGHRS and CDR2 YFSETQ. This CDR3 region has 11 residues. In nucleotides, the CDR3 is TGCGCCAGCAGCTTGGAGGGACAGCCTTTCTTC. Protein product: CASSLEGQPFF.

This chain connects TRBV5-8 to TRBJ2-1; 7 bases fit TRBD1. Germline V gene lookup returns CDR1 SGHTS and CDR2 YDEGEE. V gave up 0 bases and J gave up 4 bases; unmatched junction bases: 4. The length of the CDR3 is 15 residues. CDR3 DNA sequence: TGTGCCAGCAGCTTGGATGGCAGGGGGTACAATGAGCAGTTCTTC. Translation: CASSLDGRGYNEQFF.

The V and J genes are TRBV5-1 and TRBJ2-2, with 7 bases matching TRBD2. CDR1 is SGHRS and CDR2 is YFSETQ in the germline V gene. This CDR3 comprises 15 residues. V lost 4 bases to trimming and J lost 7 bases; unmatched junction nucleotides: 10. This chain's CDR3 is CASSPLWGGGGELFF. CDR3 DNA sequence: TGCGCCAGCAGCCCCTTATGGGGGGGAGGCGGGGAGCTGTTTTTT.

This chain links TRBV2 with TRBJ2-1; TRBD1 matches 7 bases. J gave up 7 bases and V 3 bases, and 9 bases lay outside the gene matches. This CDR3 contains 15 residues. The V gene's germline CDR1 is SNHLY and CDR2 FYNNEI. The chain's CDR3 is CASSDNRGRWNEQFF. The CDR3 DNA follows: TGTGCCAGCAGTGACAACAGGGGCCGCTGGAATGAGCAGTTCTTC.

The chain employs TRBV19 and TRBJ1-1; 8 nucleotides match TRBD1. The J segment lost 4 bases and the V segment lost 2 bases, leaving 3 bases of the junction unmatched. Germline CDR1 is LNHDA and CDR2 is SQIVND (reference sequence). The CDR3 runs 14 residues. CDR3 protein: CASSINRGVTEAFF. CDR3 in DNA: TGTGCCAGTAGTATAAACAGGGGGGTCACTGAAGCTTTCTTT.

The V call is TRBV5-4, the J call TRBJ2-5; either TRBD1 or TRBD2 may fit D (5 bases each). V lost 0 bases, J lost 2 bases, and 5 bases lay in between. The CDR3 is 13 amino acids. Germline lookup yields CDR1 SGHNT and CDR2 YYREEE (reference sequence). CDR3 DNA sequence: TGTGCCAGCAGCTTGGGGGGGCAAGAGACCCAGTACTTC. Translating it yields CASSLGGQETQYF.

The rearrangement joins TRBV29-1 to TRBJ2-5; 8 bases match TRBD1. Per germline, CDR1 SQVTM and CDR2 ANQGSEA. V lost 6 bases, J lost 7 bases, and 10 bases stayed unmatched. CDR3 size: 13 residues. The CDR3 spells CSVGRGQPGTQYF. CDR3 DNA sequence: TGCAGCGTGGGCAGGGGGCAGCCAGGGACCCAGTACTTC.

The chain is built from TRBV14 and TRBJ2-3, with D perhaps TRBD2 (6 bases). The V gene's germline CDR1 is SGHDN and CDR2 FVKESK. This CDR3 is built from 17 residues. V was pared by 0 bases and J by 6 bases, with 19 bases between. The CDR3 reads CASSQDGTGGGGDTQYF. CDR3 bases: TGTGCCAGCAGCCAAGATGGGACTGGTGGGGGAGGCGATACGCAGTATTTT.

The chain uses TRBV2 and TRBJ1-1, with a weak D call TRBD1 (5 bases). Germline loops: CDR1 SNHLY, CDR2 FYNNEI. The CDR3 loop spans 12 amino acids. V was pared by 3 bases and J by 6 bases, with 8 bases between. In nucleotides, the CDR3 is TGTGCCAGCAGTGATTTGGGGCCTGAAGCTTTCTTT. Encoded protein: CASSDLGPEAFF.

The chain uses TRBV2 and TRBJ2-3, with TRBD2 matching over 14 bases. Germline CDR1 is SNHLY and CDR2 is FYNNEI. This CDR3 has 16 amino acids. Germline trimming cut 6 bases from V and 1 base from J; bases unmatched to any gene: 3. CDR3 protein: CASRRLAGGRTDTQYF. The CDR3 DNA follows: TGTGCCAGCAGGAGACTAGCGGGGGGGCGCACAGATACGCAGTATTTT.

V gene TRBV9 combines with J gene TRBJ2-1; 10 bases map to TRBD2. Germline CDR1 reads SGDLS; CDR2 reads YYNGEE. Trimming cost V 0 bases and J 7 bases; bases outside gene matches: 10. The CDR3 runs to 17 residues. In nucleotides, the CDR3 is TGTGCCAGCAGCGTAGTTCCTAGCGGGGGCCAGGGGAATGAGCAGTTCTTC. Encoded protein: CASSVVPSGGQGNEQFF. The whole variable domain, remainder taken from reference TRBV9 and TRBJ2-1, is DSGVTQTPKHLITATGQRVTLRCSPRSGDLSVYWYQQSLDQGLQFLIQYYNGEERAKGNILERFSAQQFPDLHSELNLSSLELGDSALYFCASSVVPSGGQGNEQFFGPGTRLTVL.